This T cell receptor (beta chain) was profiled in a study of blood T cell repertoires in COVID-19. Germline lookup yields CDR1 SGHNT and CDR2 YYREEE (reference sequence). V lost 4 bases to trimming and J lost 2 bases, with 15 bases between them. The CDR3 extends over 15 amino acids. Data came from immunoSEQ multiplex PCR; TCRdb stores just in-frame clones and leaves some out. The sample yields 200,000 to 250,000 clones, about 86% seen once. The sample holds one count of this clone. Specimen: peripheral blood. This clonotype was sampled from a man in his sixties with acute or convalescent COVID-19. The chain recombines TRBV5-4 with TRBJ1-2; D is undetermined. The CDR3, as DNA: TGTGCCAGCAGCGGCGTTGCGGGTGGGAACTATGGCTACACCTTC. Translated: CASSGVAGGNYGYTF.